These T cell receptor beta chains were read from a single sample in a study of read filtering for tumor transcriptome and immune sequencing. In TCRdb, the reads were re-called with MiXCR into one record per CDR3 protein. The table has 90,000 or so distinct CDR3 sequences, around a fifth seen once. The sample comprised a population of CD138-negative cells sorted from bone marrow. The receptors stem from a donor at least 40 years old with multiple myeloma. Each CDR3 is given without its conserved first and last residue. A D gene is named only where the DNA matches it firmly. Not every row has a clone size; where given, it reads once, few, many or a size class.

D gene | V gene | clone size | CDR3 protein
NA | TRBV11-2 | many | ASSLVENTEAF
NA | TRBV20-1 | many | SARLNRPTQY
TRBD2 | TRBV11-2 | many | ASSLSRGGQDEQF
NA | TRBV7-9 | few | ASDYPKTANTEAF
TRBD1 | TRBV7-3 | few | ASSLDRGGNQPQH
TRBD1 | TRBV20-1 | NA | SPMDRGPTDTQY
TRBD2 | TRBV27 | many | ASSPLALAVTGELF
NA | TRBV19 | many | ASSIKPGLLYEQY
NA | TRBV12-3/TRBV12-4 | NA | TSSGHTQY
NA | TRBV27 | many | ASSWGQNTGELF
NA | TRBV7-9 | NA | ASSFDLSYNEQF
NA | TRBV5-1 | many | ASSAGFEAF
NA | TRBV29-1 | few | SARRGPDTEAF
NA | TRBV5-4 | few | ASSLQYGGAETQY
NA | TRBV27 | many | ASSHRGRDDSPLH
NA | TRBV5-1 | many | ASSPADTGTDTQY
NA | TRBV9 | few | ASSAAGPFTGELF
NA | TRBV7-9 | few | ASSLLANTGELF
TRBD2 | TRBV12-3/TRBV12-4 | many | ASSRSGGGGETQY
NA | TRBV2 | NA | ASSEAGATLGEQY
TRBD2 | TRBV2 | large | ASRLTSGNEQF
TRBD1 | TRBV28 | many | ASSRTGRHPFYEQY
NA | TRBV20-1 | NA | SASEGAGNTIY
NA | TRBV28 | few | ASKGGGRLPQETQY
NA | TRBV29-1 | many | SVQRGQGEVEQY
NA | TRBV3-1 | many | ASSPRLEITGELF
NA | TRBV5-1 | many | ASSWGGQGEAF
NA | TRBV11-2 | many | ASTKGRRTDGANVLT
TRBD2 | TRBV7-9 | many | ASSPPSGGAISEQF
NA | TRBV18 | many | ASSPPSLQNTEAF
NA | TRBV29-1 | many | SVGPHRDRNTEAF
NA | TRBV20-1 | many | SATQLWGRGPGQETQY
NA | TRBV7-2 | NA | ASSLELTAGVEKLS
NA | TRBV6-1 | many | ATSGAINQPQH
NA | TRBV11-2 | many | ASSLGVTGAIPGELF
TRBD2 | TRBV10-3 | NA | AISESTSGGIAQY
NA | TRBV20-1 | many | SAIDSPRSGTQY
TRBD1 | TRBV20-1 | many | SAGTATEAF
NA | TRBV2 | many | ASDRRDTQY
TRBD2 | TRBV2 | NA | ARLNLGRGVNVQF
NA | TRBV28 | many | ASRLGLSDTQY
NA | TRBV7-9 | many | ASGFSGPANTGELF
NA | TRBV20-1 | NA | SASQGLSTDTQY
TRBD1 | TRBV5-1 | many | ASSLVGQGYEQY